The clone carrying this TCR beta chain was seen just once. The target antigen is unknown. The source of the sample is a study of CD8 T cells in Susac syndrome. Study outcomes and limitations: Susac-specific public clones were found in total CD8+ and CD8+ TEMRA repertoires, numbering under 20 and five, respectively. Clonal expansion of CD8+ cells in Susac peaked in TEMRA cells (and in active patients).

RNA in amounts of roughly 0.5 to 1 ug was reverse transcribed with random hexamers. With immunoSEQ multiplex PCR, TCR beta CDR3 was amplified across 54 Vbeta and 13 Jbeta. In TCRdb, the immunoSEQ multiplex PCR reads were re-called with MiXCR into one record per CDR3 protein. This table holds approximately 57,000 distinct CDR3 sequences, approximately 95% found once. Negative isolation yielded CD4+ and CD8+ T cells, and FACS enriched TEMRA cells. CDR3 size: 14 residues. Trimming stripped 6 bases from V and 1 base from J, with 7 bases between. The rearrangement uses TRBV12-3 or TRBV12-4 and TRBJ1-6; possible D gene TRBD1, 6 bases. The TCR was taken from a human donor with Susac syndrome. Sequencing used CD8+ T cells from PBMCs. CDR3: CASRGGSYNSPLHF. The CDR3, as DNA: TGTGCCAGCAGAGGGGGTTCCTATAATTCACCCCTCCACTTT.